The rows below give T cell receptor beta chains drawn from one sample of a study of T cell responses to AZD1222 COVID-19 vaccine. TCRdb's copy holds only in-frame clones and misses some; the assay was immunoSEQ multiplex PCR. Among about 93,000 clones listed, 89% were seen once. The starting material was peripheral blood, obtained on day 0 of MenACWY control vaccination. The receptors shown here come from an adult in good health. The CDR3 runs from the conserved cysteine through the conserved F or W. A D gene is named only where the DNA matches it firmly. For some rows the clone size is stated as once, few or many, or as a class when expanded; others skip it.

>TRBV6-4|-|TRBJ2-3|few
TGTGCCAGCAGTGAAGAGGGTGAGGCAGATACGCAGTATTTT
CASSEEGEADTQYF
>TRBV3-1/TRBV3-2|-|TRBJ1-6|-
TGTGCCAGCAGCCAAGATGATGCGTCTAATTCACCCCTCCACTTT
CASSQDDASNSPLHF
>TRBV30|-|TRBJ1-5|-
TGTGCCTGGACAGGGGTCGGGAGCAATCAGCCCCAGCATTTT
CAWTGVGSNQPQHF
>TRBV7-2|-|TRBJ1-5|once
TGTGCCAGCAGCCAAACCCCAAGTTATAGCAATCAGCCCCAGCATTTT
CASSQTPSYSNQPQHF
>TRBV25-1|TRBD1|TRBJ1-6|few
TGTGCCAGCAGTGCTTTTGGGACAGGGAATTCACCCCTCCACTTT
CASSAFGTGNSPLHF
>TRBV11-3|-|TRBJ1-1|-
TGTGCCAGCAGCTTAGATCCTAACTTAGCTGAAGCTTTCTTT
CASSLDPNLAEAFF
>TRBV7-3|TRBD2|TRBJ2-1|-
TGTGCCAGCAGCTCTCAGCGGGACGAGCAGTTCTTC
CASSSQRDEQFF
>TRBV25-1|-|TRBJ2-3|-
TGTGCCAGCAGTGTGGCGGGAAGGTACACAGATACGCAGTATTTT
CASSVAGRYTDTQYF
>TRBV25-1|-|TRBJ1-3|-
TGTGCCAGCAGTGAAGGACAGAGGGGGGCTGGAAACACCATATATTTT
CASSEGQRGAGNTIYF
>TRBV18|TRBD1|TRBJ1-1|few
TGTGCCAGCTCACCCTTACAGGGGGCTGATAGGGCTGAAGCTTTCTTT
CASSPLQGADRAEAFF
>TRBV5-1|-|TRBJ2-7|few
TGCGCCAGCAGCCTGGGGGGCGAGCAGTACTTC
CASSLGGEQYF
>TRBV5-6|-|TRBJ1-1|-
TGTGCCAGCAGCTGGATGGGACGCCCTGAAGCTTTCTTT
CASSWMGRPEAFF
>TRBV19|-|TRBJ2-5|-
TGTGCCAGTAGTATAGTGGGCCAAGGTCGGGAGACCCAGTACTTC
CASSIVGQGRETQYF
>TRBV9|TRBD2|TRBJ2-1|-
TGTGCCAGCAGCGTAGGACTAGCGGGGCCCCTTCACGAGCAGTTCTTC
CASSVGLAGPLHEQFF
>TRBV7-9|-|TRBJ2-2|-
TGTGCCAGCAGCTCAGCACTCCACACCGGGGAGCTGTTTTTT
CASSSALHTGELFF
>TRBV5-8|-|TRBJ2-7|-
TGTGCCAGCGCCAGGGACTCCCCCCTGGGGTACTTC
CASARDSPLGYF
>TRBV7-3|TRBD1|TRBJ2-2|-
TGTGCCAGCAGCTTAACCGGGACAGGGGGCACCGGGGAGCTGTTTTTT
CASSLTGTGGTGELFF
>TRBV3-1/TRBV3-2|TRBD1|TRBJ2-7|-
TGTGCCAGCAGCCAAGCTCAGGGACAGGGGTACGAGCAGTACTTC
CASSQAQGQGYEQYF
>TRBV4-3|-|TRBJ1-2|-
TGCGCCAGCAGCCAAGATCCAGGGGAGCTGTACAACTATGGCTACACCTTC
CASSQDPGELYNYGYTF
>TRBV24-1|TRBD2|TRBJ2-1|-
TGTGCCACCAGTGCCGGGACTAGTTCCAATGAGCAGTTCTTC
CATSAGTSSNEQFF
>TRBV7-3|-|TRBJ1-2|-
TGTGCCAGCAGCTTAATTGAGGGTGGTGGCTACACCTTC
CASSLIEGGGYTF
>TRBV4-3|TRBD1|TRBJ1-2|-
TGCGCCAGCAGCCAACCGGGACAGGGATATGGCTACACCTTC
CASSQPGQGYGYTF
>TRBV6-2/TRBV6-3|-|TRBJ1-4|-
TGTGCCAGCAGTTCCCGGGGCGCCTCAACTAATGAAAAACTGTTTTTT
CASSSRGASTNEKLFF
>TRBV3-1/TRBV3-2|TRBD1|TRBJ1-2|-
TGTGCCAGGGAAGCCGGGACAGCAAACTATGGCTACACCTTC
CAREAGTANYGYTF
>TRBV5-4|-|TRBJ1-4|-
TGTGCCAGCAGTTCCAGGGCTGGGGTTGAAAAACTGTTTTTT
CASSSRAGVEKLFF
>TRBV19|-|TRBJ1-5|-
TGTGCCAGTAGTACCCCGGACGGATTGTATAGCAATCAGCCCCAGCATTTT
CASSTPDGLYSNQPQHF
>TRBV19|-|TRBJ2-2|-
TGTGCCGGGAAGAATCCGAACACCGGGGAGCTGTTTTTT
CAGKNPNTGELFF
>TRBV18|-|TRBJ2-5|-
TGTGCCAGCTCACCGACAACTACTTACGCAGAGACCCAGTACTTC
CASSPTTTYAETQYF
>TRBV10-3|-|TRBJ1-1|-
TGTGCCACCCTACAGGTCATGAACACTGAAGCTTTCTTT
CATLQVMNTEAFF
>TRBV11-1|TRBD1|TRBJ1-6|-
TGTGCCAGCAGCCGCCGGGACAGGGATAATTCACCCCTCCACTTT
CASSRRDRDNSPLHF
>TRBV4-1|TRBD1|TRBJ1-4|-
TGCGCCAGCAGCCTGACCTCCGGGACAGGGAACGAACTGTTTTTT
CASSLTSGTGNELFF
>TRBV4-1|-|TRBJ1-1|many
TGCGCCAGCAGCCAATTGAACACTGAAGCTTTCTTT
CASSQLNTEAFF
>TRBV9|TRBD1|TRBJ1-6|-
TGTGCCAGCAGCGTAGAGGGCAGGGGGAGTTCACCCCTCCACTTT
CASSVEGRGSSPLHF
>TRBV5-6|-|TRBJ1-2|-
TGTGCCAGCAGCTTGAAGGGGGTTGGGGTGGACACCTTC
CASSLKGVGVDTF
>TRBV7-2|TRBD1|TRBJ1-1|-
TGTGCCAGCAGCTTAGGACAGGGGATGAACACTGAAGCTTTCTTT
CASSLGQGMNTEAFF
>TRBV15|TRBD1|TRBJ1-5|-
TGTGCCACCAGCAGAGATCCTGGGACAGGGCCAAATCAGCCCCAGCATTTT
CATSRDPGTGPNQPQHF
>TRBV10-3|-|TRBJ1-2|-
TGTGCCATCAGTGAGTCACCCGATCCCGGACACTATGGCTACACCTTC
CAISESPDPGHYGYTF
>TRBV28|TRBD1|TRBJ1-2|-
TGTGCCAGCAGTTTAGGGGACAGGGGTCTCTACACCTTC
CASSLGDRGLYTF
>TRBV4-1|-|TRBJ1-4|-
TGCGCCAGCAGCCTGCGCTCGGCAACTAATGAAAAACTGTTTTTT
CASSLRSATNEKLFF
>TRBV29-1|-|TRBJ1-1|-
TGCAGCGTTGAAGGCGGACCAGGGGAGTGGAACACTGAAGCTTTCTTT
CSVEGGPGEWNTEAFF
>TRBV7-2|-|TRBJ1-1|-
TGTGCCAGCAGCCACCACCGCACTGAAGCTTTCTTT
CASSHHRTEAFF
>TRBV27|-|TRBJ1-4|-
TGTGCCAGCAGGCCGGGTTCTGGAGTGACATCAACTAATGAAAAACTGTTTTTT
CASRPGSGVTSTNEKLFF
>TRBV5-1|TRBD1|TRBJ2-5|-
TGCGCCAGCAGCCAAACGGGACAGGGGCCCGTGACCCAGTACTTC
CASSQTGQGPVTQYF
>TRBV30|-|TRBJ1-5|-
TGTGCCTGGAGCGGGGGGGGGCGGAGGCAGCCCCAGCATTTT
CAWSGGGRRQPQHF
>TRBV15|TRBD2|TRBJ2-1|-
TGTGCCACCAGCCCTCTCCCGGGGGGGAACAATGAGCAGTTCTTC
CATSPLPGGNNEQFF
>TRBV28|TRBD1|TRBJ1-1|-
TGTGCCAGCAGTTTCAGGGGGTCGGGTAGGACTGAAGCTTTCTTT
CASSFRGSGRTEAFF
>TRBV27|-|TRBJ1-5|once
TGTGCCAGCAAGCCGGGGTTGGGCAATCAGCCCCAGCATTTT
CASKPGLGNQPQHF
>TRBV18|-|TRBJ1-4|-
TGTGCCAGCTCACCAACAGGAAAGTACGAAAAACTGTTTTTT
CASSPTGKYEKLFF
>TRBV28|TRBD2|TRBJ2-7|-
TGTGCCAGCAGAGGGGAGGGCGAGCAGTACTTC
CASRGEGEQYF
>TRBV11-2|TRBD1|TRBJ2-7|-
TGTGCCAGCAGCTTTTCGACAGGGGGCGCCGAGCAGTACTTC
CASSFSTGGAEQYF
>TRBV28|-|TRBJ1-2|-
TGTGCCAGCAGTTTCGGGGGGCGCCATAACTATGGCTACACCTTC
CASSFGGRHNYGYTF
>TRBV27|-|TRBJ2-7|-
TGTGCCAGCAGTTTAGAGCAGGGGCAATTCTACGAGCAGTACTTC
CASSLEQGQFYEQYF
>TRBV5-1|TRBD1|TRBJ2-7|-
TGCGCCAGCAGCAACTCAGGGGGCGGCTACGAGCAGTACTTC
CASSNSGGGYEQYF
>TRBV7-6|-|TRBJ2-3|-
TGTGCCAGCAGCTCACCGTCTAGCACAGATACGCAGTATTTT
CASSSPSSTDTQYF
>TRBV20-1|-|TRBJ1-2|-
TGCAGTGCTAGTAAGCCCCCCGTTGGCTACACCTTC
CSASKPPVGYTF
>TRBV2|-|TRBJ2-7|-
TGTGCCAGCACCACCCGGGCTCAGCAGTACTTC
CASTTRAQQYF
>TRBV4-1|TRBD1|TRBJ2-1|-
TGCGCCAGCAGCCAGCCCGGACAGGGCTCCTACAATGAGCAGTTCTTC
CASSQPGQGSYNEQFF
>TRBV27|TRBD2|TRBJ2-1|-
TGTGCCAGCAGTTTATATAGCGGGGCCTACAATGAGCAGTTCTTC
CASSLYSGAYNEQFF
>TRBV28|-|TRBJ1-5|-
TGTGCCAGCGGTGACAGTGGTCAGCCCCAGCATTTT
CASGDSGQPQHF
>TRBV5-5|-|TRBJ2-7|-
TGTGCCAGCAGCTCAGCGGGGACAGTCCTCTACGAGCAGTACTTC
CASSSAGTVLYEQYF